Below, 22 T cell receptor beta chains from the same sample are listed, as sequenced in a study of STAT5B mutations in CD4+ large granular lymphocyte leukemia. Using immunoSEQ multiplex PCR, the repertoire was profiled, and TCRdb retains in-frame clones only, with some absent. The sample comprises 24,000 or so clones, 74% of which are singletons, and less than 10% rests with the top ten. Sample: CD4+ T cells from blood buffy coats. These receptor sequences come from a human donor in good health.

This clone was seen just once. The CDR3 coding sequence is TGTGCCAGCAGTGAGTGGGCTAGCGGGGGCTACGAGCAGTACGTC. Amino acid sequence: CASSEWASGGYEQYV. The chain recombines TRBV6-1 with TRBJ2-7; 10 positions agree with TRBD2. Trimming cost V 3 bases and J 3 bases; bases outside gene matches: 5. Germline V CDR1 and CDR2: MNHNS, SASEGT. CDR3 length: 15 residues.

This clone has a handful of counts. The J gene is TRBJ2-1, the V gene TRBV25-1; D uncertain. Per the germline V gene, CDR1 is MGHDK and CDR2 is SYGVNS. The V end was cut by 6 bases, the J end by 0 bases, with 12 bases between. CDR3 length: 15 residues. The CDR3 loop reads CASSAPESSYNEQFF. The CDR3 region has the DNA TGTGCCAGCAGCGCGCCTGAGAGCTCCTACAATGAGCAGTTCTTC.

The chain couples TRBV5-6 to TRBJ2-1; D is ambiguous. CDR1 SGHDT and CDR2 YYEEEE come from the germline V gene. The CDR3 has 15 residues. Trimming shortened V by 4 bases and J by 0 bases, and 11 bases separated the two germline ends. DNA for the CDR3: TGTGCCAGCAGCAGTACTACCAGCTCCTACAATGAGCAGTTCTTC. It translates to CASSSTTSSYNEQFF.

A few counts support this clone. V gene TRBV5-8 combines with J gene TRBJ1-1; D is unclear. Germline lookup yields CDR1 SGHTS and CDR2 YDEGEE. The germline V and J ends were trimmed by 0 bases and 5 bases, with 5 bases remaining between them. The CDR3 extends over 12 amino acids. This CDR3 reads CASSLVATEAFF. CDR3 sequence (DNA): TGTGCCAGCAGCTTGGTGGCGACTGAAGCTTTCTTT.

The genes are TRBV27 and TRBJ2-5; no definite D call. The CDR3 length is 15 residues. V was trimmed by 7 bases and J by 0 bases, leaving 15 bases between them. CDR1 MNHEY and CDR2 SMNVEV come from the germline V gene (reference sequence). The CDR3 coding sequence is TGTGCCAGCAACACCCCCGGAGAGTACCAAGAGACCCAGTACTTC. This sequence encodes CASNTPGEYQETQYF.

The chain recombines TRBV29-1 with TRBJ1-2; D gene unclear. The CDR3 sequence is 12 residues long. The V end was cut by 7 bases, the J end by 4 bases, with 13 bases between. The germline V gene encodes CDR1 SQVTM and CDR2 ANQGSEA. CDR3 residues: CSAAGSSYGYTF. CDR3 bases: TGCAGCGCGGCGGGGAGTAGCTATGGCTACACCTTC.

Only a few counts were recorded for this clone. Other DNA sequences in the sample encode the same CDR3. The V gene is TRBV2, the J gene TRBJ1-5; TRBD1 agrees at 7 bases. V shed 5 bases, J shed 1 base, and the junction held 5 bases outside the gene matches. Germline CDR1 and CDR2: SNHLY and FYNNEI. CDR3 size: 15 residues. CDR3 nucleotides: TGTGCCAGCAGTCTAAACAGGGGAAGCAATCAGCCCCAGCATTTT. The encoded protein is CASSLNRGSNQPQHF.

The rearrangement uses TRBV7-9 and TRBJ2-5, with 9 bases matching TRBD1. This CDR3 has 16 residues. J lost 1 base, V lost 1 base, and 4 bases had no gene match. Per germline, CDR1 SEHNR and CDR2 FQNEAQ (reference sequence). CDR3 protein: CASSLVDRGFQETQYF. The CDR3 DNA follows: TGTGCCAGCAGCTTAGTGGACAGGGGTTTCCAAGAGACCCAGTACTTC.

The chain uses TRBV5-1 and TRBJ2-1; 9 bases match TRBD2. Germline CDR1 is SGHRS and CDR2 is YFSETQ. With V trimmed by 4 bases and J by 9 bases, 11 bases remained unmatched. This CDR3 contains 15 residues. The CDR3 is CASSLEGSGRREQFF. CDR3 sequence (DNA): TGCGCCAGCAGCCTCGAGGGGAGCGGGAGGCGTGAGCAGTTCTTC.

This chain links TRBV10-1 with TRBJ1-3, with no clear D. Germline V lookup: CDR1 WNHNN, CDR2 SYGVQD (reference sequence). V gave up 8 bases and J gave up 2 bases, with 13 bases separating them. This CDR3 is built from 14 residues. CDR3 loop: CASAEGLTGNTIYF. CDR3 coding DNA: TGCGCCAGCGCGGAGGGATTGACTGGAAACACCATATATTTT.

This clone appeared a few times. In nucleotides, the CDR3 is TGCGCCAGCAGCCCTCTCGACAGCTTCACCGGGGAGCTGTTTTTT. This encodes CASSPLDSFTGELFF. The rearrangement uses TRBV5-1 and TRBJ2-2; possibly TRBD1 for D (5 bases). CDR3 length: 15 amino acids. The ends were cut back, 4 bases at V and 4 bases at J, with 14 bases in the middle. Germline-derived CDR1 and CDR2 are SGHRS and YFSETQ.

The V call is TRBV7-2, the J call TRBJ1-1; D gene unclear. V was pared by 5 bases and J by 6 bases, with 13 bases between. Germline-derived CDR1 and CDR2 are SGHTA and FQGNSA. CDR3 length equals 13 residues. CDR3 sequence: CASSLTLRAEAFF. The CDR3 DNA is TGTGCCAGCAGCCTGACCCTGAGGGCTGAAGCTTTCTTT. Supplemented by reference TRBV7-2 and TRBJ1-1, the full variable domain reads GAGVSQSPSNKVTEKGKDVELRCDPISGHTALYWYRQSLGQGLEFLIYFQGNSAPDKSGLPSDRFSAERTGGSVSTLTIQRTQQEDSAVYLCASSLTLRAEAFFGQGTRLTVV.

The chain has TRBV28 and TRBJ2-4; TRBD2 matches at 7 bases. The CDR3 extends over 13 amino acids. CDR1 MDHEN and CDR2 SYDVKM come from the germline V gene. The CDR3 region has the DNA TGTGCAGCTGGGGGGGTAGCCAAAAACATTCAGTACTTC. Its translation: CAAGGVAKNIQYF.

CDR3 residues: CASSVQGSSYEQYF. The CDR3 DNA follows: TGTGCCAGCAGTGTTCAGGGGAGCTCCTACGAGCAGTACTTC. The chain recombines TRBV2 with TRBJ2-7; a weak D match, TRBD1 (6 bases). Germline V gene data show CDR1 as SNHLY and CDR2 as FYNNEI. Trimming left V 4 bases short and J 0 bases short, with 10 bases between. The CDR3 sequence is 14 residues long.

The CDR3 coding sequence is TGTGCCAGCAGCTCAGATAGACCGGACGGGGACAGGAGGCAGTATTTT. Residues: CASSSDRPDGDRRQYF. V is TRBV9 and J is TRBJ2-3; 8 positions agree with TRBD1. In germline, CDR1 is SGDLS, CDR2 YYNGEE. V shed 4 bases and J 11 bases; nucleotides not matched to a gene: 18. The CDR3 has 16 residues.

In DNA form, the CDR3 reads TGTGCCAGCAGTGACGGACGCCGAGATACGCAGTATTTT. It specifies CASSDGRRDTQYF. The J gene is TRBJ2-3, the V gene TRBV25-1; D is undetermined. The CDR3 is made up of 13 amino acids. V was clipped by 3 bases and J by 5 bases, with 9 bases between them. Per germline, CDR1 MGHDK and CDR2 SYGVNS.

The DNA for the CDR3 is TGTGCCAGCAGTTACGGACCTATTGGCACTGAAGCTTTCTTT. This gives the protein CASSYGPIGTEAFF. The genes are TRBV6-5 and TRBJ1-1; no firm D call. Germline CDR1 reads MNHEY; CDR2 reads SVGAGI. V lost 2 bases, J lost 4 bases, and 11 bases lay in between. The CDR3 covers 14 residues.

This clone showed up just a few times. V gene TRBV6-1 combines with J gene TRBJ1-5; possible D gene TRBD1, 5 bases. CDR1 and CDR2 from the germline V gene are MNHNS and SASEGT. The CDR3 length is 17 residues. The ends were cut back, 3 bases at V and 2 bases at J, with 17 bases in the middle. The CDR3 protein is CASSDLGTRIGNQPQHF. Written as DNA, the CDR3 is TGTGCCAGCAGTGATTTGGGGACTCGGATAGGCAATCAGCCCCAGCATTTT.

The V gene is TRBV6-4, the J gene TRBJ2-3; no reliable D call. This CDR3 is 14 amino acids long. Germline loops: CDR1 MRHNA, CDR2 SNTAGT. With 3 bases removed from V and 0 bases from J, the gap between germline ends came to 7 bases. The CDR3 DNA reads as TGTGCCAGCAGTGAACATCACAGCACAGATACGCAGTATTTT. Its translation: CASSEHHSTDTQYF.

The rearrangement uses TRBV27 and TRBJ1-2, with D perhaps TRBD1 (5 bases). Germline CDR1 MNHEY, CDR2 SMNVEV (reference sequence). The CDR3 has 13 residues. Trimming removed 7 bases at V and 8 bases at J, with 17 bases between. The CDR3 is CASIEGQQEGYTF. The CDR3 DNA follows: TGTGCCAGCATAGAGGGGCAGCAAGAAGGCTACACCTTC.

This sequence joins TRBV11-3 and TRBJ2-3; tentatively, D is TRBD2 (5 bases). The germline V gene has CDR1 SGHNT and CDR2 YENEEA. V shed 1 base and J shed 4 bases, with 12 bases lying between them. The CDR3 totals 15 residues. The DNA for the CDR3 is TGTGCCAGCAGCTTAGGTGCGGGTCTCGCAGATACGCAGTATTTT. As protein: CASSLGAGLADTQYF.

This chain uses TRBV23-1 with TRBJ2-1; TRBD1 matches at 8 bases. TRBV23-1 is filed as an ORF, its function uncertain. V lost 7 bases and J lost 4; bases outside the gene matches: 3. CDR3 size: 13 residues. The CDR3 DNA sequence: TGCGCCAGCAAGGACAGGGCTTACAATGAGCAGTTCTTC. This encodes CASKDRAYNEQFF.